Presented here are 29 T cell receptor beta chains from one specimen sequenced in a study of tissue T cells after allogeneic stem cell transplantation. Profiling relied on immunoSEQ multiplex PCR, and the TCRdb table lists in-frame clones only, not all of them. The sample contains approximately 2,000 clones, 55% to 75% of which appear only once. Specified time point: mouse harvest day 7 after allogeneic transplant. Mouse grafts combined 10^7 T-cell-depleted bone marrow cells with 10^6 splenic CD5+ T cells. Sample: spleen. The receptors derive from a female BALB/c mouse given C57BL/6 T cells with graft-versus-host disease after an allogeneic hematopoietic cell transplant.

A word on this clone: Gene and germline names: mouse. CDR3 residues: CASSSHSNERLFF. Incomplete CDR3 DNA: TGTGCAAGCAGCTCCCACAGCAACGAAAGATTATTT. The chain joins TRBV16 to TRBJ1-4; D is undetermined. The CDR3 end lies 1 residue beyond the end of the read and is filled in from the germline J gene. The CDR3 has 13 residues. Germline CDR1 and CDR2: SGHSA and FRNQAP. V lost 4 bases and J lost 4, with 7 bases in between. The variable domain in full, completed from reference TRBV16 and TRBJ1-4, reads NAGVIQTPRHKVTGKGQEATLWCEPISGHSAVFWYRQTIVQGLEFLTYFRNQAPIDDSGMPKERFSAQMPNQSHSTLKIQSTQPQDSAVYLCASSSHSNERLFFGHGTKLSVL.

On this clone: Here the gene names and germline are mouse. The CDR3 extends 1 residue past the end of the read, so its final part is completed from the germline J gene. This chain links TRBV24 with TRBJ2-4; 11 bases fit TRBD2. Germline assignment: CDR1 KGHTA and CDR2 FRNEEI. V lost 4 bases to trimming and J lost 0 bases; unmatched junction nucleotides: 3. This CDR3 contains 16 residues. The part of the CDR3 DNA that was read is TGTGCCAGCAGTCCGGACTGGGGGGTTAGTCAAAACACCTTGTAC. It is translated as CASSPDWGVSQNTLY. The whole CDR3 protein reads CASSPDWGVSQNTLYF.

As for this clone: The gene names here belong to mouse. The read ends 1 residue before the CDR3 terminus; that terminus is restored from the germline J gene. The J gene is TRBJ1-4, the V gene TRBV13-2; TRBD1 might be the D (5 bases). Looked up from germline, CDR1 is NNHNN and CDR2 is SYGAGS (reference sequence). The ends were cut back, 3 bases at V and 1 base at J, with 10 bases in the middle. The CDR3 has 15 residues. CDR3 DNA (partial): TGTGCCAGCGGTGGGGAGGGGTCTTCCAACGAAAGATTATTT. It translates to CASGGEGSSNERLF. The full CDR3 protein reads CASGGEGSSNERLFF.

As regards this clone: The listed genes are named as in mouse. The read is 1 residue too short to cover the CDR3 end, so that end is filled in from the germline J gene. The chain couples TRBV16 to TRBJ2-4, with a weak D call TRBD2 (5 bases). V dropped 5 bases and J dropped 0 bases, with 12 bases sitting between them. Germline CDR1 reads SGHSA; CDR2 reads FRNQAP. The length of the CDR3 is 15 residues. The covered CDR3 bases are TGTGCAAGCAGCCCCCGACTGCCTAGTCAAAACACCTTGTAC. Its translation is CASSPRLPSQNTLY. Given in full, the CDR3 is CASSPRLPSQNTLYF.

To note about this clone: Mouse gene names and germline throughout. The read halts 1 residue ahead of the CDR3 end, with the missing end drawn from the germline J gene. The sample carries other DNA sequences with the same CDR3. The chain has TRBV20 and TRBJ2-5; D remains ambiguous. V was clipped by 0 bases and J by 0 bases, with 4 bases between them. The CDR3 consists of 13 residues. Germline V lookup: CDR1 GFQATS, CDR2 STVNSAI. Incomplete CDR3 DNA: TGTGGTGCTAGGGACAGCAACCAAGACACCCAGTAC. Translated, it gives CGARDSNQDTQY. The CDR3 in its entirety is CGARDSNQDTQYF. The full variable domain, with the rest looked up from reference TRBV20 and TRBJ2-5, is GALVYQYPRRTICKSGTSMRMECQAVGFQATSVAWYRQSPQKTFELIALSTVNSAIKYEQNFTQEKFPISHPNLSFSSMTVLNAYLEDRGLYLCGARDSNQDTQYFGPGTRLLVL.

On this clone: Here the gene names and germline are mouse. Partial CDR3 DNA: TGTGGTGCTAGGGGGGAAAAAAACACCTTGTAC. Translation gives CGARGEKNTLY. The full CDR3 reads CGARGEKNTLYF. The chain carries TRBV20 and TRBJ2-4; D unresolved. Read sequence stops 1 residue before the CDR3 end, and the germline J gene provides the missing end. CDR3 length: 12 amino acids. Per germline, CDR1 GFQATS and CDR2 STVNSAI. V was cut by 1 base and J by 4 bases, with 6 bases left in between.

Turning to this clone: The gene names here belong to mouse. The CDR3 end falls 1 residue outside the read, so it is completed with the germline J gene. J is TRBJ2-4 and V is TRBV20, with 9 bases lining up with TRBD2. With V trimmed by 1 base and J by 6 bases, 5 bases remained unmatched. This CDR3 has 14 residues. Germline V CDR1 and CDR2: GFQATS, STVNSAI. The CDR3 spells CGARVGGARNTLYF. The CDR3 bases that were read are TGTGGTGCTAGGGTTGGGGGGGCGCGGAACACCTTGTAC.

In regard to this clone: All gene names here are mouse names. The read ends 1 residue shy of where the CDR3 ends; the end is completed using the germline J gene. The rearrangement uses TRBV24 and TRBJ2-7; D call uncertain. V was clipped by 1 base and J by 3 bases, with 7 bases between them. Germline CDR1 is KGHTA and CDR2 is FRNEEI. The length of the CDR3 is 13 residues. The part of the CDR3 DNA that was read is TGTGCCAGCAGTCTGTCCCCGGGCTATGAACAGTAC. This gives the protein CASSLSPGYEQY. The whole CDR3 protein reads CASSLSPGYEQYF.

About this clone: Gene names and germline refer to mouse. Read sequence stops 1 residue before the CDR3 end, and the germline J gene provides the missing end. The chain uses TRBV13-1 and TRBJ1-1; D is perhaps TRBD1 (5 bases). The CDR3 totals 15 residues. CDR1 is NSHNY, CDR2 SYGAGN, per germline. V lost 0 bases to trimming and J lost 0 bases, with 9 bases between them. The CDR3 protein is CASSDARTTNTEVFF. The sequenced CDR3 bases are TGTGCCAGCAGTGATGCCCGGACAACAAACACAGAAGTCTTC.

Note on this clone: Gene names and germline refer to mouse. The CDR3 loop reads CASSRETGASAETLYF. The CDR3 bases that were read are TGTGCCAGCAGCCGGGAGACTGGGGCTAGTGCAGAAACGCTGTAT. The chain has TRBV2 and TRBJ2-3; 8 nucleotides line up with TRBD2. The read ends 1 residue shy of where the CDR3 ends; the end is completed using the germline J gene. Trimming took 4 bases from V and 0 from J; bases not matched to a gene: 6. CDR1 is LGHNA, CDR2 YSYQKL, per germline. This CDR3 has 16 amino acids.

This clone was seen just once. Mouse gene names and germline throughout. The CDR3 extends 1 residue past the end of the read, so its final part is completed from the germline J gene. The V and J genes are TRBV20 and TRBJ1-6; D is ambiguous. TRBJ1-6 is an ORF, and what it does is uncertain. The germline gives CDR1 GFQATS, CDR2 STVNSAI. The CDR3 has 14 residues. V was cut by 1 base and J by 0 bases, with 4 bases left in between. Incomplete CDR3 DNA: TGTGGTGCTAGGGCAGCTTCCTATAATTCGCCCCTCTAC. This sequence encodes CGARAASYNSPLY. The full-length CDR3 reads as CGARAASYNSPLYF.

Details on this clone: Gene names and germline match the mouse. The read comes to an end 1 residue before the CDR3 does, leaving the germline J gene to fill in the end. The chain links TRBV1 to TRBJ1-1; 7 positions agree with TRBD1. The CDR3 extends over 13 amino acids. The germline V gene encodes CDR1 NSQYPW and CDR2 LRSPGD (reference sequence). Trimming cost V 2 bases and J 6 bases; bases outside gene matches: 3. Incomplete CDR3 DNA: TGCACCTGCAGTGCACCTGACAGGGCAGAAGTCTTC. It specifies CTCSAPDRAEVF. The full-length CDR3 reads as CTCSAPDRAEVFF.

Worth noting for this clone: Any gene name here is a mouse gene name. From the germline J gene comes the end of the CDR3, since the read stops 1 residue before it. This chain connects TRBV20 to TRBJ1-1; D might be TRBD1 (6 bases). The CDR3 has 13 amino acids. CDR1 GFQATS and CDR2 STVNSAI come from the germline V gene. V lost 6 bases and J lost 1, with 12 bases in between. This CDR3 is CGAPRDKNTEVFF. The sequenced part of the CDR3 DNA is TGTGGTGCGCCTCGGGACAAAAACACAGAAGTCTTC.

On this clone: Gene and germline names: mouse. The read finishes 1 residue shy of the CDR3 end, and the germline J gene is used to complete it. The chain joins TRBV26 to TRBJ1-1, with D tentatively TRBD1 (6 bases). Trimming took 6 bases from V and 0 from J, leaving 11 bases between them. Germline assignment: CDR1 KGHPV and CDR2 FQNQEV (reference sequence). The length of the CDR3 is 14 residues. CDR3 loop: CASSQGHSNTEVFF. Partial CDR3 DNA: TGTGCCAGCAGCCAGGGACATTCAAACACAGAAGTCTTC.

This clone was seen only a few times. Each gene name is a mouse one. Read coverage stops 1 residue before the CDR3 terminus; the germline J gene supplies the remainder. The chain is built from TRBV3 and TRBJ2-3; 11 bases are shared with TRBD2. The CDR3 contains 16 residues. The ends lost 3 bases at V and 1 base at J; junction bases unmatched: 3. Per the germline V gene, CDR1 is SNHLY and CDR2 is FYNGKV (reference sequence). The CDR3 here is CASSLDWGEGAETLYF. CDR3 bases read: TGTGCCAGCAGCTTGGACTGGGGGGAGGGTGCAGAAACGCTGTAT.

Details on this clone: Gene names follow the mouse nomenclature. The read is 1 residue too short to cover the CDR3 end, so that end is filled in from the germline J gene. The V gene is TRBV26, the J gene TRBJ2-1; 13 nucleotides agree with TRBD2. This CDR3 is built from 16 residues. V was clipped by 6 bases and J by 1 base; unmatched bases: 3. The V gene's germline CDR1 is KGHPV and CDR2 FQNQEV (reference sequence). CDR3 bases read: TGTGCCAGCAGCTGGACTGGGGGGGCCAACTATGCTGAGCAGTTC. As protein: CASSWTGGANYAEQF. The CDR3 reads in full as CASSWTGGANYAEQFF.

Note on this clone: The gene names here belong to mouse. The CDR3 end falls 1 residue outside the read, so it is completed with the germline J gene. This chain links TRBV19 with TRBJ1-4; D call uncertain. The V and J ends lost 2 bases and 7 bases respectively, with 6 bases between them. The CDR3 contains 12 residues. The germline V gene has CDR1 FNHDT and CDR2 SITEND (reference sequence). CDR3 residues: CASSIGVERLFF. CDR3 DNA, as far as it was read: TGTGCCAGCAGTATCGGGGTCGAAAGATTATTT.

Comments on this clone: Genes here carry mouse names. The read ends 1 residue before the CDR3 terminus; that terminus is restored from the germline J gene. The chain joins TRBV16 to TRBJ2-4; perhaps TRBD1 as D (6 bases). V was shortened by 4 bases and J by 5 bases, with 7 bases between the two germline ends. This CDR3 region has 12 residues. Germline CDR1 and CDR2: SGHSA and FRNQAP. Partial CDR3 DNA: TGTGCAAGCAGCTCACAGGGAAACACCTTGTAC. Translating gives CASSSQGNTLY. The entire CDR3 protein reads CASSSQGNTLYF. Drawing the rest from reference TRBV16 and TRBJ2-4, the complete variable domain is NAGVIQTPRHKVTGKGQEATLWCEPISGHSAVFWYRQTIVQGLEFLTYFRNQAPIDDSGMPKERFSAQMPNQSHSTLKIQSTQPQDSAVYLCASSSQGNTLYFGAGTRLSVL.

The count of this clone is one. The genes are named according to mouse. The sequenced fragment ends 1 residue before the CDR3 boundary, so the rest is inferred from the germline J gene. The chain links TRBV16 to TRBJ2-3; D unresolved. CDR1 and CDR2 (germline): SGHSA, FRNQAP. The CDR3 totals 14 residues. Trimming cost V 3 bases and J 0 bases, with 7 bases left between them. The DNA read from the CDR3 is TGTGCAAGCAGCTTCCGGTCTAGTGCAGAAACGCTGTAT. This encodes CASSFRSSAETLY. The whole CDR3 sequence is CASSFRSSAETLYF.

This clone was counted between two and nine times. This sequence is one base from a far larger clone and is likely a read error. The gene names given are mouse names. The read halts 1 residue ahead of the CDR3 end, with the missing end drawn from the germline J gene. This sequence joins TRBV13-2 and TRBJ2-7, with unresolved D. Germline values: CDR1 NNHNN, CDR2 SYGAGS (reference sequence). The CDR3 extends over 11 amino acids. Deletions cut 5 bases from V and 3 bases from J, with 6 bases between. The CDR3 protein is CASGANYEQYF. Incomplete CDR3 DNA: TGTGCCAGCGGGGCCAACTATGAACAGTAC.

A note on this clone: Gene names are mouse gene names. The read terminates 1 residue ahead of where the CDR3 ends, so the germline J gene completes it. The chain links TRBV19 to TRBJ1-4; D gene unclear. Germline CDR1 and CDR2: FNHDT and SITEND (reference sequence). The ends were cut back, 7 bases at V and 0 bases at J, with 10 bases in the middle. The CDR3 sequence is 14 residues long. This chain's CDR3 is CASAQIISNERLFF. The part of the CDR3 DNA that was read is TGTGCCAGCGCTCAGATAATTTCCAACGAAAGATTATTT.

In this sample, this clone turned up a few times. Genes and germline come from the mouse. The sequence runs out 1 residue before the end of the CDR3; the remainder is reconstructed from the germline J gene. The chain combines TRBV19 with TRBJ1-5; 7 positions agree with TRBD1. The CDR3 spans 15 residues. Germline assignment: CDR1 FNHDT and CDR2 SITEND (reference sequence). Unmatched junction bases numbered 6, after V lost 5 bases and J lost 1 base. CDR3 in amino acids: CASSRDRGNNQAPLF. The DNA read from the CDR3 is TGTGCCAGCAGCAGGGACAGAGGGAACAACCAGGCTCCGCTT.

Regarding this clone: Gene names refer to mouse genes. The read terminates 1 residue before the CDR3 end, so the remaining end is supplied by the germline J gene. The rearrangement uses TRBV13-2 and TRBJ1-4; D gene unclear. The germline gives CDR1 NNHNN, CDR2 SYGAGS (reference sequence). This CDR3 has 14 residues. Trimming shortened V by 3 bases and J by 0 bases, and 6 bases separated the two germline ends. CDR3 DNA, as far as it was read: TGTGCCAGCGGTGCCAGAATTTCCAACGAAAGATTATTT. Residues: CASGARISNERLF. The entire CDR3 protein reads CASGARISNERLFF.

This clone came up a few times. The gene names here belong to mouse. The CDR3 end falls 1 residue outside the read, so it is completed with the germline J gene. The chain employs TRBV26 and TRBJ2-7; the D is unclear. Deletions cut 6 bases from V and 4 bases from J, with 10 bases between. This CDR3 region has 12 residues. Looked up from germline, CDR1 is KGHPV and CDR2 is FQNQEV (reference sequence). The CDR3 bases that were read are TGTGCCAGCAGCCCAGACATATATGAACAGTAC. Protein product: CASSPDIYEQY. The entire CDR3 reads CASSPDIYEQYF.

To note about this clone: Gene labels here are mouse ones. The sequenced fragment ends 1 residue before the CDR3 boundary, so the rest is inferred from the germline J gene. The V and J genes are TRBV13-3 and TRBJ1-2; D not certain. Germline V gene sequence: CDR1 NNHDY, CDR2 SYVADS. Trimming pared 3 bases from V and 0 bases from J, leaving 9 bases between. The CDR3 sequence is 14 residues long. The CDR3: CASSGGHPNSDYTF. The sequenced part of the CDR3 DNA is TGTGCCAGCAGTGGTGGGCACCCAAACTCCGACTACACC.

About this clone: Gene names are mouse gene names. From the germline J gene comes the end of the CDR3, since the read stops 1 residue before it. V usage is TRBV13-2 and J usage is TRBJ2-7; 9 bases map to TRBD2. CDR1 NNHNN and CDR2 SYGAGS come from the germline V gene (reference sequence). The CDR3 covers 16 residues. Unmatched junction bases numbered 7, after V lost 3 bases and J lost 0 bases. CDR3 bases read: TGTGCCAGCGGTGGCTACTGGGGGGATAGCTCCTATGAACAGTAC. Its translation is CASGGYWGDSSYEQY. The full CDR3 protein is CASGGYWGDSSYEQYF.

About this clone itself: Germline and genes here are mouse. The CDR3 end lies 1 residue beyond the end of the read and is filled in from the germline J gene. This rearrangement joins TRBV2 to TRBJ2-3; the match to TRBD2 covers 9 bases. With V trimmed by 0 bases and J by 1 base, 5 bases remained unmatched. CDR1 and CDR2 (germline): LGHNA, YSYQKL. The CDR3 is made up of 17 amino acids. The sequenced part of the CDR3 DNA is TGTGCCAGCAGCCAAGATTGGGGGGGCTATCGTGCAGAAACGCTGTAT. It yields the protein CASSQDWGGYRAETLY. The entire CDR3 sequence reads CASSQDWGGYRAETLYF.

Points on this clone: The germline and genes are mouse ones. The CDR3 goes on 1 residue after the read ends, and that part is filled in from the germline J gene. The chain recombines TRBV26 with TRBJ2-5, with D perhaps matching TRBD2 (6 bases). Germline V CDR1 and CDR2: KGHPV, FQNQEV (reference sequence). Trimming left V 4 bases short and J 3 bases short, with 8 bases between. CDR3 size: 13 residues. The DNA read from the CDR3 is TGTGCCAGCAGTCCGGGACTTCAAGACACCCAGTAC. Translation gives CASSPGLQDTQY. In full, the CDR3 reads CASSPGLQDTQYF.

The sample holds one count of this clone. Gene names and germline refer to mouse. CDR3 DNA, as far as it was read: TGTGCCAGCAGTCTGTTTGGGGGGGCGCCAGAAACGCTGTAT. This encodes CASSLFGGAPETLY. The CDR3 reads in full as CASSLFGGAPETLYF. V gene TRBV26 combines with J gene TRBJ2-3, with 9 bases fitting TRBD2. The read falls 1 residue short of the CDR3 end, and the missing part is taken from the germline J gene. V was clipped by 1 base and J by 4 bases; unmatched bases: 3. This CDR3 comprises 15 residues. The germline CDR1 and CDR2 sequences are KGHPV and FQNQEV (reference sequence). The whole variable domain, filled in from reference TRBV26 and TRBJ2-3, reads NSKVIQTPRYLVKGQGQKAKMRCIPEKGHPVVFWYQQNKNNEFKFLINFQNQEVLQQIDMTEKRFSAECPSNSPCSLEIQSSEAGDSALYLCASSLFGGAPETLYFGSGTRLTVL.